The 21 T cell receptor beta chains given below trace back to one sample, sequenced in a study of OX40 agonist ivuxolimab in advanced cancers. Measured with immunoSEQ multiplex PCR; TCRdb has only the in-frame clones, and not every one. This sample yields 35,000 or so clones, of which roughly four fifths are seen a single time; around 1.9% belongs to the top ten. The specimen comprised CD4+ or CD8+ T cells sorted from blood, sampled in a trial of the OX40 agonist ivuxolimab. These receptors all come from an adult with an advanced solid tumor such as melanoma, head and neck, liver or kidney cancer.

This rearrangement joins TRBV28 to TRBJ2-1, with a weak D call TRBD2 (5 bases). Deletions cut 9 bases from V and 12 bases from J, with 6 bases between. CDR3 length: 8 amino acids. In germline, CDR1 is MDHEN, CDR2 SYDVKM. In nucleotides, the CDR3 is TGTGCCAGTGGAGGGCAGTTCTTC. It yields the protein CASGGQFF. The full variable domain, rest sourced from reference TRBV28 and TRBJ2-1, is DVKVTQSSRYLVKRTGEKVFLECVQDMDHENMFWYRQDPGLGLRLIYFSYDVKMKEKGDIPEGYSVSREKKERFSLILESASTNQTSMYLCASGGQFFGPGTRLTVL.

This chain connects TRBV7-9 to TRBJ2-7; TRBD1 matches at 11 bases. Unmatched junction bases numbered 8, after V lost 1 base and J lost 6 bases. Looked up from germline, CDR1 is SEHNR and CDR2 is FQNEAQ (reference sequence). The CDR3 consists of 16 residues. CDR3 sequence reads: CASSLEAGQGAREQYF. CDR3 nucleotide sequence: TGTGCCAGCAGCTTAGAAGCCGGACAGGGGGCCCGCGAGCAGTACTTC. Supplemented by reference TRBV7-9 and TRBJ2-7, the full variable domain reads DTGVSQNPRHKITKRGQNVTFRCDPISEHNRLYWYRQTLGQGPEFLTYFQNEAQLEKSRLLSDRFSAERPKGSFSTLEIQRTEQGDSAMYLCASSLEAGQGAREQYFGPGTRLTVT.

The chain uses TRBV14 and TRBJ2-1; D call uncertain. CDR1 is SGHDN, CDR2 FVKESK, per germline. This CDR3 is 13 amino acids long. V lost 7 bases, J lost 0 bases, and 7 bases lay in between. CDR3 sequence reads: CASKGLSYNEQFF. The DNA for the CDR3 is TGTGCCAGCAAGGGCCTCTCCTACAATGAGCAGTTCTTC.

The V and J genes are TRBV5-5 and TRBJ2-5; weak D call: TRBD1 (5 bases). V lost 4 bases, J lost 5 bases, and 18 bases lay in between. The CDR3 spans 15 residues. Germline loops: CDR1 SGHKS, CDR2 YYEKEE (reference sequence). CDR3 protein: CASSLVQGMRETQYF. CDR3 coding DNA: TGTGCCAGCAGCCTGGTGCAGGGTATGCGGGAGACCCAGTACTTC.

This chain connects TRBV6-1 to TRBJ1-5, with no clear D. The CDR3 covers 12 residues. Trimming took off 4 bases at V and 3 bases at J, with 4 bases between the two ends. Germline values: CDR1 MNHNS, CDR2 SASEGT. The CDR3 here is CASSGPNQPQHF. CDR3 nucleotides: TGTGCCAGCAGTGGACCCAATCAGCCCCAGCATTTT.

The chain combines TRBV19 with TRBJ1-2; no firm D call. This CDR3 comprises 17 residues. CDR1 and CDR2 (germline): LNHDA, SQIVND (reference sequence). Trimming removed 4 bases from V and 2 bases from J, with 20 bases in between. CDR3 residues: CASSTSGRKILNYGYTF. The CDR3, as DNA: TGTGCCAGTAGTACTTCCGGACGGAAGATTCTGAACTATGGCTACACCTTC.

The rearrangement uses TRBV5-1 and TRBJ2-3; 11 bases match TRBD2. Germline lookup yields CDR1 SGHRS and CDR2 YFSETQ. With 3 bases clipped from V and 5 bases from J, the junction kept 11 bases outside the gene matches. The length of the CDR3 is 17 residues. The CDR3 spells CASSSHLAGGQGDTQYF. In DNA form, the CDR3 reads TGCGCCAGCAGCTCCCATTTAGCGGGGGGGCAGGGAGATACGCAGTATTTT.

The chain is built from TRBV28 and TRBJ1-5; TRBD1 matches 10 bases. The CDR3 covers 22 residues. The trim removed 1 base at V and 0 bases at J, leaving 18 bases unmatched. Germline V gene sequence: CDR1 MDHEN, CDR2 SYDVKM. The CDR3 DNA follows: TGTGCCAGCAGTTTATTACATACCCCCGGGACAGGGGTCGCGGGTAGCAATCAGCCCCAGCATTTT. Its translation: CASSLLHTPGTGVAGSNQPQHF.

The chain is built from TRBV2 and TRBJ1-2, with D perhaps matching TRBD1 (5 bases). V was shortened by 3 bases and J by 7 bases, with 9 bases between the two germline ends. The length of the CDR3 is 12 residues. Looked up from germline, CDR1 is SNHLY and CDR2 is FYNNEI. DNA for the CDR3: TGTGCCAGCAGTGACCAGGGCTTTGGCTACACCTTC. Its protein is CASSDQGFGYTF.

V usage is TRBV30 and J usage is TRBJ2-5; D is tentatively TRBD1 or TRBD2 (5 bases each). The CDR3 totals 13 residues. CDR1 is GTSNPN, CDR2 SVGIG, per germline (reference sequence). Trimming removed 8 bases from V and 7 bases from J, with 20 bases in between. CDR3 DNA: TGTGCCGGGATCCGGGACGGCCTGGGGACCCAGTACTTC. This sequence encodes CAGIRDGLGTQYF.

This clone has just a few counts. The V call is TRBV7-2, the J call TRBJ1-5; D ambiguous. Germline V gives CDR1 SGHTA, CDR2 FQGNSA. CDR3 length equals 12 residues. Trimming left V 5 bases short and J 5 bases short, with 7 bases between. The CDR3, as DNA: TGTGCCAGCAGCCCCCTGGATCAGCCCCAGCATTTT. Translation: CASSPLDQPQHF.

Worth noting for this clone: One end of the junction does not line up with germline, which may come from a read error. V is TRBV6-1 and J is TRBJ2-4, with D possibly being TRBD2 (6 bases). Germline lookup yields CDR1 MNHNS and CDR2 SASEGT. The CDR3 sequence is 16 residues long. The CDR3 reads CASSEGRGSGKTIQYF. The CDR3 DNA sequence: TGTGCCAGCAGTGAAGGGCGGGGTAGCGGAAAAACCATTCAGTACTTC.

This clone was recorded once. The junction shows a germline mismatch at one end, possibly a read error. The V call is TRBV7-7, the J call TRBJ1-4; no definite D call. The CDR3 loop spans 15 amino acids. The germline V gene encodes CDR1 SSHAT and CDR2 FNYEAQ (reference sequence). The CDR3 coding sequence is TGTGCTAGCAGCTTTACCGACGGGACTAATGAAAAACTGTTTTTT. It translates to CASSFTDGTNEKLFF.

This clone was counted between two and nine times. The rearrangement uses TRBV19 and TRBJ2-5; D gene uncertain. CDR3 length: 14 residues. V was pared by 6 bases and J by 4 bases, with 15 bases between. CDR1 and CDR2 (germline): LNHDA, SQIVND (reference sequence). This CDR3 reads CASSGFPLGETQYF. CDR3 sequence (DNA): TGTGCCAGTAGCGGTTTTCCCTTAGGAGAGACCCAGTACTTC.

CDR3 protein: CASSQDARDYGYTF. The CDR3 region has the DNA TGTGCCAGCAGCCAAGATGCCAGGGACTATGGCTACACCTTC. This chain joins TRBV14 and TRBJ1-2; D might be TRBD1 (5 bases). Per germline, CDR1 SGHDN and CDR2 FVKESK. With 0 bases removed from V and 3 bases from J, the gap between germline ends came to 8 bases. This CDR3 comprises 14 residues.

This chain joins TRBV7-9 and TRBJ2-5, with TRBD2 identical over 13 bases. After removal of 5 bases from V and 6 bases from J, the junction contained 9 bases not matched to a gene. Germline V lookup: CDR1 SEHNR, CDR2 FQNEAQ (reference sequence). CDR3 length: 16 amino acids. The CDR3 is CASSRGTSGISQTQYF. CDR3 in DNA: TGTGCCAGCAGCCGGGGGACTAGCGGGATCTCGCAGACCCAGTACTTC. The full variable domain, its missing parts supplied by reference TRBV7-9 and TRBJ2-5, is DTGVSQNPRHKITKRGQNVTFRCDPISEHNRLYWYRQTLGQGPEFLTYFQNEAQLEKSRLLSDRFSAERPKGSFSTLEIQRTEQGDSAMYLCASSRGTSGISQTQYFGPGTRLLVL.

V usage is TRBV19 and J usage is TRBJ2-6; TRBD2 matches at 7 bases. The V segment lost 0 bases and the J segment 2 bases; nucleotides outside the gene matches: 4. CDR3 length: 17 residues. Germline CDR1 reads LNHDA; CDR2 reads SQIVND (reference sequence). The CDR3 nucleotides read TGTGCCAGTAGTATAGATCAGGGAGGGGCTGGGGCCAACGTCCTGACTTTC. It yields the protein CASSIDQGGAGANVLTF.

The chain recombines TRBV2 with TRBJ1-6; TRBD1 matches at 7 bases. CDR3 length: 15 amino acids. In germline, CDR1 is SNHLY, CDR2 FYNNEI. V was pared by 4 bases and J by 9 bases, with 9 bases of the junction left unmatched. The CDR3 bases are TGTGCCAGCAGTGGGGACAGCATGGACGGTTCACCCCTCCACTTT. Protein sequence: CASSGDSMDGSPLHF.

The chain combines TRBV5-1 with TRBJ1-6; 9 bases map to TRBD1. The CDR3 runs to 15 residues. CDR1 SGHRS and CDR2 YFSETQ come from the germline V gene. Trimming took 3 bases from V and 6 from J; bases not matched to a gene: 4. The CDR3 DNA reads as TGCGCCAGCAGCTCAACAGGGGGCTTTAATTCACCCCTCCACTTT. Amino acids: CASSSTGGFNSPLHF.

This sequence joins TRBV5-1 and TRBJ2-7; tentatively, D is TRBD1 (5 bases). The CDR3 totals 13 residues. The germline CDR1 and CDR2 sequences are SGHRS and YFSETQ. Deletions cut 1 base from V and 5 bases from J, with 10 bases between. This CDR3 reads CASSLRSRDEQYF. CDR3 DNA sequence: TGCGCCAGCAGCTTGCGGTCCAGGGACGAGCAGTACTTC.

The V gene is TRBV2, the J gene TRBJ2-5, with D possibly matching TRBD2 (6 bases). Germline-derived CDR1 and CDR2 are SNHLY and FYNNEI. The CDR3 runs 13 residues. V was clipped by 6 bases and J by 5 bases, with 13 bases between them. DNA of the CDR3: TGTGCCAGCAGGAAAGGAGCGGGCGAGACCCAGTACTTC. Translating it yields CASRKGAGETQYF. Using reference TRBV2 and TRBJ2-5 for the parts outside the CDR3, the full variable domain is EPEVTQTPSHQVTQMGQEVILRCVPISNHLYFYWYRQILGQKVEFLVSFYNNEISEKSEIFDDQFSVERPDGSNFTLKIRSTKLEDSAMYFCASRKGAGETQYFGPGTRLLVL.